The 9 T cell receptor beta chains presented below share a single source sample, sequenced in a study of type 1 regulatory T cells. For these receptors, no antigen is known. TCRdb fed the reads into MiXCR, producing one record per CDR3 protein. Here the sample spans just under 65,000 distinct CDR3 sequences, just under 50% being singletons. Sequenced sample: cultured non-Tr1 T cells, either the whole culture or a sorted T cell fraction (not recorded which). Every receptor here comes from a human donor in good health.

The chain carries TRBV6-4 and TRBJ2-7; unclear D gene. The CDR3 extends over 9 amino acids. Trimming removed 9 bases from V and 3 bases from J, with 3 bases in between. Germline V CDR1 and CDR2: MRHNA, SNTAGT. CDR3 coding DNA: TGTGCCAGTCTCTACGAGCAGTACTTC. Translated, it gives CASLYEQYF.

This rearrangement joins TRBV5-8 to TRBJ2-5; TRBD2 matches at 15 bases. J gave up 0 bases and V 6 bases, and 6 bases lay outside the gene matches. Germline loops: CDR1 SGHTS, CDR2 YDEGEE. This CDR3 is built from 17 residues. Here the CDR3 DNA reads TGTGCCAGCACCTCAGGACTAGCGGGGGGGTACCAAGAGACCCAGTACTTC. Amino acid sequence: CASTSGLAGGYQETQYF.

The chain couples TRBV9 to TRBJ1-5; 10 bases line up with TRBD1. J was trimmed by 6 bases and V by 2 bases; bases with no gene match: 8. Germline V gene lookup returns CDR1 SGDLS and CDR2 YYNGEE. CDR3 length equals 16 residues. CDR3: CASSVKPGQGCQPQHF. The CDR3 nucleotides are TGTGCCAGCAGCGTCAAACCGGGACAGGGGTGTCAGCCCCAGCATTTT.

The chain carries TRBV20-1 and TRBJ1-5; D is unresolved. The CDR3 sequence is 12 residues long. V was pared by 2 bases and J by 4 bases, with 6 bases between. Germline values: CDR1 DFQATT, CDR2 SNEGSKA (reference sequence). The CDR3 loop is CSARRGNQPQHF. Here the CDR3 DNA reads TGCAGTGCTAGAAGAGGGAATCAGCCCCAGCATTTT.

The chain links TRBV12-3 or TRBV12-4 to TRBJ1-6, with D maybe TRBD1 (5 bases). The CDR3 loop spans 14 amino acids. Trimming stripped 3 bases from V and 7 bases from J, with 10 bases between. CDR3 nucleotides: TGTGCCAGCAGTTTGTACAGGAGCAATTCACCCCTCCACTTT. It yields the protein CASSLYRSNSPLHF.

The V call is TRBV14, the J call TRBJ2-7, with D possibly TRBD1 on 6 matching bases. The CDR3 spans 16 residues. The germline V gene has CDR1 SGHDN and CDR2 FVKESK. The V end was cut by 0 bases, the J end by 1 base, with 13 bases between. The CDR3 is CASSQDSGVLSYEQYF. Here the CDR3 DNA reads TGTGCCAGCAGCCAAGATTCAGGGGTCCTGTCCTACGAGCAGTACTTC.

This rearrangement joins TRBV3-1 to TRBJ2-2; 10 bases line up with TRBD2. Germline CDR1 LGHDT, CDR2 YNNKEL (reference sequence). This CDR3 region has 17 residues. V gave up 6 bases and J gave up 2 bases; unmatched junction bases: 9. CDR3 nucleotides: TGTGCCAGCAGGACAGCGGGGGGGCCTACCAACACCGGGGAGCTGTTTTTT. Amino acids: CASRTAGGPTNTGELFF. The whole variable domain, remainder taken from reference TRBV3-1 and TRBJ2-2, is DTAVSQTPKYLVTQMGNDKSIKCEQNLGHDTMYWYKQDSKKFLKIMFSYNNKELIINETVPNRFSPKSPDKAHLNLHINSLELGDSAVYFCASRTAGGPTNTGELFFGEGSRLTVL.

The genes are TRBV20-1 and TRBJ2-1; 9 bases fit TRBD2. Germline V gene lookup returns CDR1 DFQATT and CDR2 SNEGSKA (reference sequence). The CDR3 is 16 amino acids. The junction had 10 bases not matched to a gene; V was cut back by 0 bases and J by 7 bases. The CDR3 loop reads CSARDPAGGRSNEQFF. The CDR3 coding sequence is TGCAGTGCTAGAGATCCAGCGGGGGGCCGCTCGAATGAGCAGTTCTTC.

The rearrangement links TRBV19 to TRBJ1-5; D is ambiguous. Germline CDR1 is LNHDA and CDR2 is SQIVND (reference sequence). The ends were cut back, 3 bases at V and 0 bases at J, with 12 bases in the middle. This CDR3 spans 16 amino acids. DNA for the CDR3: TGTGCCAGTAGTATCGGGCGGTTCTATAGCAATCAGCCCCAGCATTTT. This codes for CASSIGRFYSNQPQHF.